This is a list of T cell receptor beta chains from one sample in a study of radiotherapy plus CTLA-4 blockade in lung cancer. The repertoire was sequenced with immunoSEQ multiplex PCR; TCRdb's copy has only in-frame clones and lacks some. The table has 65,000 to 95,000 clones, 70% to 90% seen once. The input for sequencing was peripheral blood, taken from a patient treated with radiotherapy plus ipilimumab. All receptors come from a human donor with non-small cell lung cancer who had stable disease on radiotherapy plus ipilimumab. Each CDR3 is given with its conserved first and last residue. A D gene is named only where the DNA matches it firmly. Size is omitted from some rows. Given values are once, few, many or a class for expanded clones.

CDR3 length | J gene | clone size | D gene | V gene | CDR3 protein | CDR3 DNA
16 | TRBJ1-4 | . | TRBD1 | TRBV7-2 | CASSLAPGGGGEKLFF | TGCGCCAGCAGCTTAGCGCCAGGGGGCGGGGGTGAAAAACTGTTTTTT
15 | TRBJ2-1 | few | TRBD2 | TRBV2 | CASSRERGSGNEQFF | TGTGCCAGCAGTAGAGAGCGGGGATCGGGGAATGAGCAGTTCTTC
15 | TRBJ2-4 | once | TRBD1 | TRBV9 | CASSGQGTAKNIQYF | TGTGCCAGCAGCGGACAGGGTACGGCCAAAAACATTCAGTACTTC
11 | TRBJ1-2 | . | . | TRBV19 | CASRRQHGYTF | TGTGCCAGTAGAAGACAGCATGGCTACACCTTC
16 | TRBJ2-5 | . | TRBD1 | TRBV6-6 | CASSYSGSGGRETQYF | TGTGCCAGCAGTTACTCCGGTTCAGGGGGACGGGAGACCCAGTACTTC
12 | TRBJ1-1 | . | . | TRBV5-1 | CASSNGNTEAFF | TGCGCCAGCAGTAACGGGAACACTGAAGCTTTCTTT
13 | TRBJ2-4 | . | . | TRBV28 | CASRPTGSAIQYF | TGTGCCAGCAGGCCAACAGGGTCTGCCATTCAGTACTTC
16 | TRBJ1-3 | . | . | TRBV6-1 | CASSANSPTSGNTIYF | TGTGCCAGCAGTGCTAACTCCCCCACCTCTGGAAACACCATATATTTT
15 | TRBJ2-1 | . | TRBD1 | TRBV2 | CASRGQGASYNEQFF | TGTGCCAGCAGGGGACAGGGGGCCTCCTACAATGAGCAGTTCTTC
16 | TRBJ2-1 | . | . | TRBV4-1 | CASSQEGTVLANEQLF | TGCGCCAGCAGCCAAGAAGGGACCGTTCTCGCCAATGAGCAGCTCTTC
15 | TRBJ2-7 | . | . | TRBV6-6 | CASSYQQSSSYEQYF | TGTGCCAGCAGTTACCAACAATCCAGCTCCTACGAGCAGTACTTC
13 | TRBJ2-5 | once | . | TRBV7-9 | CASSLVGGETQYF | TGTGCCAGCAGCTTAGTGGGAGGAGAGACCCAGTACTTC
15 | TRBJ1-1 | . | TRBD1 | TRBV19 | CASTPPGQGYTEAFF | TGTGCCAGTACCCCACCGGGACAGGGTTACACTGAAGCTTTCTTT
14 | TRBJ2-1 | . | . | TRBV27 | CASSLSRRVGEQFF | TGTGCCAGCAGTTTATCGAGGCGGGTAGGTGAGCAGTTCTTC
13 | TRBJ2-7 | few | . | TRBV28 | CASSLTDNYEQYF | TGTGCCAGCAGTTTAACGGACAACTACGAGCAGTACTTC
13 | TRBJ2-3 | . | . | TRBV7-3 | CASSFRRTDTQYF | TGTGCCAGCAGCTTTCGGCGCACAGATACGCAGTATTTT
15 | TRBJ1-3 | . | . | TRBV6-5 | CASKQQSNSGNTIYF | TGTGCCAGCAAGCAGCAATCTAACTCTGGAAACACCATATATTTT
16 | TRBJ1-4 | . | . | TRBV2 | CASRLGDVLSNEKLFF | TGTGCCAGCAGATTGGGTGACGTCCTGTCTAATGAAAAACTGTTTTTT
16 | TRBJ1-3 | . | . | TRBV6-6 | CASSAPGRGLGNTIYF | TGTGCCAGCAGTGCGCCGGGGCGGGGGCTGGGAAACACCATATATTTT
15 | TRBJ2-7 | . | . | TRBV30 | CALRRTRGPFNEQYF | TGTGCCTTACGCCGTACCCGTGGACCTTTCAACGAGCAGTACTTC
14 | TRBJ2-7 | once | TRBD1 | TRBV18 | CASSARQGASEQYF | TGTGCCAGCTCAGCGAGACAGGGGGCTAGCGAGCAGTACTTC